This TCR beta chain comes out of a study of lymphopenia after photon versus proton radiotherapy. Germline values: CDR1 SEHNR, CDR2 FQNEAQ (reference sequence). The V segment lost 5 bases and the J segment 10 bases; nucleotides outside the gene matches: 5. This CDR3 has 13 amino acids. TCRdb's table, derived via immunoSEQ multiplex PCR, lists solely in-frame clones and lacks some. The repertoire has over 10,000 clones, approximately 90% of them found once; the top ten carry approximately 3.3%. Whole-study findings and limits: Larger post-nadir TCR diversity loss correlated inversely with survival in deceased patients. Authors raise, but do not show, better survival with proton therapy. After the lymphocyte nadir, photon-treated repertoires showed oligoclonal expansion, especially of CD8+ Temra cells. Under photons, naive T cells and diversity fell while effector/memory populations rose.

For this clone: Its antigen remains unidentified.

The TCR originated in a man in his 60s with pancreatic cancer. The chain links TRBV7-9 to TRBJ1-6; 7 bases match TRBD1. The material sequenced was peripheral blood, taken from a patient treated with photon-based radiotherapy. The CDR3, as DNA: TGTGCCAGCAGCCCCACAGGGGAGTCACCCCTCCACTTT. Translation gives CASSPTGESPLHF.